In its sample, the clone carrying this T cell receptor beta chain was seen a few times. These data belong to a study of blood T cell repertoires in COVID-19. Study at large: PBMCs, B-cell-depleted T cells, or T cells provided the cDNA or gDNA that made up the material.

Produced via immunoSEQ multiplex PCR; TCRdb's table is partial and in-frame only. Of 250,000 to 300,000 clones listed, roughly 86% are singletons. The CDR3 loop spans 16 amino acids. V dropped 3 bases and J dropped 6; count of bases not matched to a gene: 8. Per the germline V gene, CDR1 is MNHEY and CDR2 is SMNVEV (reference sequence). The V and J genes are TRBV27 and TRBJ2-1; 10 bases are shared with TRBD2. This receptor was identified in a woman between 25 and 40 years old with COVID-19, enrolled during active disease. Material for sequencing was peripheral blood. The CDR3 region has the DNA TGTGCCAGCAGTTTCCGCTCTAGCGGGAGAGTCAATGAGCAGTTCTTC. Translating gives CASSFRSSGRVNEQFF.